This TCR beta chain was observed in a study of long-term antiretroviral therapy in people with HIV. The CDR3 is made up of 12 amino acids. The V and J ends lost 7 bases and 9 bases respectively, with 18 bases between them. Germline CDR1 reads SQVTM; CDR2 reads ANQGSEA. At the survey level, the v3.0 immunoSEQ assay was run. Profiled with immunoSEQ multiplex PCR; TCRdb holds only in-frame clones, not every one. The sample holds 28,000 or so clones, about three quarters seen once. Study conclusions and caveats: Investigators report no available data on ART adherence, viral resistance or therapy changes.

About this clone: What it binds is not known.

The chain joins TRBV29-1 to TRBJ2-5; no firm D call. The clonotype was recovered from a man between 18 and 35 years old with HIV. Material: unsorted PBMCs, obtained 1.5 years before starting antiretroviral therapy. The CDR3 DNA follows: TGCAGCGGACACCATGTATACTTGGCCCAGTACTTC. Amino acid sequence: CSGHHVYLAQYF.